Listed below are T cell receptor beta chains from one sample, sequenced in a study of T cell clones after liver transplantation. Sequencing used immunoSEQ multiplex PCR; TCRdb keeps in-frame clones, though not all of them. The table has 98,000 or so clones, roughly four fifths seen once; the top ten hold roughly 0.9%. The sample was CD4+ T cells from blood, taken before liver transplant. The receptors come from a human donor who received a liver transplant. The CDR3 runs from the conserved cysteine through the conserved F or W. A D gene is named only where the DNA matches it firmly. The listing skips clone size in some rows; elsewhere it reads once, few, many or a size class.

v_call	d_call	clone_size	j_call	cdr3_nt	cdr3_aa
TRBV27	-	-	TRBJ1-1	TGTGCCAGCAGTCCCAGGCCGACAGGCGTGAACACTGAAGCTTTCTTT	CASSPRPTGVNTEAFF
TRBV12-5	TRBD2	-	TRBJ2-1	TGTGCTAGTGGTTTGGGGGTGGGACTACGTTGGCAGTTCTTC	CASGLGVGLRWQFF
TRBV7-2	-	-	TRBJ1-1	TGTGCCAGCAGATTGAACTGGGATGAGGCGAACACTGAAGCTTTCTTT	CASRLNWDEANTEAFF
TRBV10-1	-	-	TRBJ2-5	TGCGCCAGCAGTGATGGGAACCAAGAGACCCAGTACTTC	CASSDGNQETQYF
TRBV18	-	-	TRBJ2-1	TGTGCCAGCTCACCAGGGGGAAGAGGCAATGAGCAGTTCTTC	CASSPGGRGNEQFF
TRBV5-1	-	few	TRBJ1-1	TGCGCCAGCAGCTTGGCAGAGAATATGAACACTGAAGCTTTCTTT	CASSLAENMNTEAFF
TRBV5-1	-	once	TRBJ1-3	TGCGCCAGCAGCCTGACCCAGATCTCTGGAAACACCATATATTTT	CASSLTQISGNTIYF
TRBV29-1	TRBD2	-	TRBJ2-7	TGCAGCGTGGGCGGGAGTTCCTACGAGCAGTACTTC	CSVGGSSYEQYF
TRBV7-8	TRBD1	-	TRBJ1-5	TGTGCCAGCAGCTCGGGCGACAGGGAACCTCGCCAGCCCCAGCATTTT	CASSSGDREPRQPQHF
TRBV30	TRBD2	-	TRBJ2-7	TGTGCCTGGAGTGTACTAGCGGGCTACGAGCAGTACTTC	CAWSVLAGYEQYF
TRBV6-6	-	-	TRBJ2-1	TGTGCCAGCACCCAGAGACTAGGCTACAATGAGCAGTTCTTC	CASTQRLGYNEQFF
TRBV16	-	-	TRBJ1-2	TGTGCCAGCAGCCAAGGGGCCACCAACTATGGCTACACCTTC	CASSQGATNYGYTF
TRBV5-1	-	-	TRBJ1-1	TGCGCCAGCAGCTTGGGTTTCGTCCAGAGGAACACTGAAGCTTTCTTT	CASSLGFVQRNTEAFF
TRBV5-1	TRBD1	-	TRBJ1-4	TGCGCCAGCAGCTCCAAAGGGGGCGTATCGACTAATGAAAAACTGTTTTTT	CASSSKGGVSTNEKLFF
TRBV2	-	-	TRBJ2-5	TGTGCCAGCAGTGAGGAGGGTCTGGGCTGGGGGGAGACCCAGTACTTC	CASSEEGLGWGETQYF
TRBV11-2	-	-	TRBJ1-1	TGTGCCAGCAGCTCGGTCCTTCAGGTGAACACTGAAGCTTTCTTT	CASSSVLQVNTEAFF
TRBV5-1	-	-	TRBJ1-1	TGCGCCACCAAACGGGCGGGCGGGGAGGGCACTGAAGCTTTCTTT	CATKRAGGEGTEAFF
TRBV25-1	-	-	TRBJ2-1	TGTGCCAGCAGGCCGACCCTGTCCTACAATGAGCAGTTCTTC	CASRPTLSYNEQFF
TRBV19	TRBD1	-	TRBJ1-2	TGTGCCAGTAGCGACGCCGGGACAGGGGGCCCTACTAACTATGGCTACACCTTC	CASSDAGTGGPTNYGYTF
TRBV7-8	-	-	TRBJ1-2	TGTGCCAGCAGCTTAGTCCATGGCCAAGGGGCCTCTATTGGCTACACCTTC	CASSLVHGQGASIGYTF
TRBV19	-	-	TRBJ2-2	TGTGCCAGTAGGACAGGTGCCACCCCTACCGGGGAGCTGTTTTTT	CASRTGATPTGELFF
TRBV19	-	-	TRBJ2-1	TGTGCCAGTAGTATATTAGGGGCCTACAATGAGCAGTTCTTC	CASSILGAYNEQFF
TRBV14	-	once	TRBJ2-7	TGTGCCAGCAGGCGGACAGGTGACACCGCTAGCGGGCCCTACGAGCAGTACTTC	CASRRTGDTASGPYEQYF
TRBV10-2	TRBD1	-	TRBJ1-5	TGCGCCAGCAATTCCGTCGACAGGGGAAATCAGCCCCAGCATTTT	CASNSVDRGNQPQHF
TRBV5-8	-	-	TRBJ1-6	TGTGCCAGCAGCTTGGAGATAAATTCACCCCTCCACTTT	CASSLEINSPLHF
TRBV15	-	many	TRBJ1-2	TGTGCCACCAGCAGCCAAAACTATGGCTACACCTTC	CATSSQNYGYTF
TRBV5-6	-	-	TRBJ2-2	TGTGCCAGCAGCCTCCGCAGGAACACCGGGGAGCTGTTTTTT	CASSLRRNTGELFF
TRBV7-2	TRBD1	-	TRBJ2-1	TGTGCCAGCAGCTTTATGAACAGGGGGTCGGGCAACAATGAGCAGTTCTTC	CASSFMNRGSGNNEQFF
TRBV29-1	-	-	TRBJ2-1	TGCAGCGTTGAACTAGCCCTGAGGAACAATGAGCAGTTCTTC	CSVELALRNNEQFF
TRBV7-2	-	few	TRBJ2-3	TGTGCCAGCAGCCTTTCTAGAGATACGCAGTATTTT	CASSLSRDTQYF
TRBV29-1	-	-	TRBJ2-5	TGCAGCGTTGGCCTGATCAGGGACAAGGAGACCCAGTACTTC	CSVGLIRDKETQYF
TRBV5-5	-	-	TRBJ2-7	TGTGCCAGCAGCTTACCTGGAGGGAGTGGCTACGAGCAGTACTTC	CASSLPGGSGYEQYF
TRBV5-4	-	-	TRBJ1-2	TGTGCCAGCAGCCTCAAAGCTAACTATGGCTACACCTTC	CASSLKANYGYTF
TRBV12-5	TRBD1	once	TRBJ1-3	TGTGCTAGTGGTCCCGGGACAGGGTTTAACACCATATATTTT	CASGPGTGFNTIYF
TRBV30	-	-	TRBJ1-4	TGTGCCTGGAGTGTTAAAAGGGGAACTAATGAAAAACTGTTTTTT	CAWSVKRGTNEKLFF